This TCR beta chain was sequenced for a study of blood T cell repertoires in COVID-19. The method was immunoSEQ multiplex PCR; TCRdb's version includes in-frame clones alone and lacks a portion of them. The sample holds tens of thousands of clones; almost 85% are singletons and the top ten take 8.2%. Germline CDR1 MNHNY, CDR2 SVGAGI (reference sequence). The CDR3 runs 16 residues. With 11 bases clipped from V and 0 bases from J, the junction kept 14 bases outside the gene matches. This receptor was obtained from an elderly woman with acute or convalescent COVID-19. The sample comprised peripheral blood. This rearrangement joins TRBV6-6 to TRBJ1-2; TRBD1 agrees at 8 bases. CDR3 amino acids: CAPSQTGTGANYGYTF. In DNA, the CDR3 is TGTGCCCCAAGCCAAACTGGGACAGGCGCTAACTATGGCTACACCTTC.